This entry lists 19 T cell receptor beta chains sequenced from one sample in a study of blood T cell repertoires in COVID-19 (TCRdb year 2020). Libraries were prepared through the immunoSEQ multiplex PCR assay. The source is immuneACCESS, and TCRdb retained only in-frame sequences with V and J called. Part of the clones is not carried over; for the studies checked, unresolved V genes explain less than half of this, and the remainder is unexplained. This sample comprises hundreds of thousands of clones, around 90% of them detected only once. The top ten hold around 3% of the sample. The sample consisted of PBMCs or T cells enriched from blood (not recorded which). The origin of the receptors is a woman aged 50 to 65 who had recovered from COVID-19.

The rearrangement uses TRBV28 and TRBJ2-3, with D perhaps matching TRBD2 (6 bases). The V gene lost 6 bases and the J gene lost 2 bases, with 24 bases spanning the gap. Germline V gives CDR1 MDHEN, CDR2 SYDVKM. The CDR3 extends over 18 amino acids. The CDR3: CASSPPRGMAGYTDTQYF. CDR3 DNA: TGTGCCAGCAGCCCTCCCCGGGGGATGGCGGGTTACACAGATACGCAGTATTTT. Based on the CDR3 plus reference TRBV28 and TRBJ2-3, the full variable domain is DVKVTQSSRYLVKRTGEKVFLECVQDMDHENMFWYRQDPGLGLRLIYFSYDVKMKEKGDIPEGYSVSREKKERFSLILESASTNQTSMYLCASSPPRGMAGYTDTQYFGPGTRLTVL.

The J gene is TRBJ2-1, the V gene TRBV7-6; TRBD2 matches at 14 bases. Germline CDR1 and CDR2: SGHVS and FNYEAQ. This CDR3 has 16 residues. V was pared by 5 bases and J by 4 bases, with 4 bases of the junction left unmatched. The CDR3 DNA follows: TGTGCCAGCAGCGGGAGGACTAGCGGGGGGTACAATGAGCAGTTCTTC. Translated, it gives CASSGRTSGGYNEQFF.

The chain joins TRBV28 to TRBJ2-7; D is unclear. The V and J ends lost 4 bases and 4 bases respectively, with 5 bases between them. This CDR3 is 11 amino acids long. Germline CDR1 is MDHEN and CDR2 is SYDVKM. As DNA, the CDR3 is TGTGCCAGCAGTTCCGGTTACGAGCAGTACTTC. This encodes CASSSGYEQYF. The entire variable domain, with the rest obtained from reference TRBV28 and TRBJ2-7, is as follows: DVKVTQSSRYLVKRTGEKVFLECVQDMDHENMFWYRQDPGLGLRLIYFSYDVKMKEKGDIPEGYSVSREKKERFSLILESASTNQTSMYLCASSSGYEQYFGPGTRLTVT.

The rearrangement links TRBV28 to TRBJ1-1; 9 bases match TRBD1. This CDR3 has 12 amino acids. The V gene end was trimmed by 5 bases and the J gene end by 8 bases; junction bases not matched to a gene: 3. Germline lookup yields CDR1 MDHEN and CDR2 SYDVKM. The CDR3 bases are TGTGCCAGCAGTATAGGGACAGGGGAAGCTTTCTTT. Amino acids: CASSIGTGEAFF.

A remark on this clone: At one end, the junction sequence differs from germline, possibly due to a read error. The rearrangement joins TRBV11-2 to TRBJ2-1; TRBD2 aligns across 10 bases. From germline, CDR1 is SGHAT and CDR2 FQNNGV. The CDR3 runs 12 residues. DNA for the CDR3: TGTGCCAGCAGCTTATATACTAGCGGGACGATCTTC. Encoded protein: CASSLYTSGTIF.

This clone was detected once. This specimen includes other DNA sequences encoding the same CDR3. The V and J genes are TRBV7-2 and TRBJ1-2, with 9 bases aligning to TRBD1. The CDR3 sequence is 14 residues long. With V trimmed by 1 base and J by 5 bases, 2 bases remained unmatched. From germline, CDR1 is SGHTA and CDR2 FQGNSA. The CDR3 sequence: CASSLGTGDYGYTF. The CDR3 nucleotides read TGTGCCAGCAGCTTAGGGACAGGGGATTATGGCTACACCTTC.

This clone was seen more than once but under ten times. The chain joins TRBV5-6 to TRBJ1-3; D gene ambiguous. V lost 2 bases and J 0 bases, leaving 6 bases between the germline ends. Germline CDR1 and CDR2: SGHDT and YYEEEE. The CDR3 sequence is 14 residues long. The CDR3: CASSFTSSGNTIYF. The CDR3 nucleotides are TGTGCCAGCAGCTTTACTTCCTCTGGAAACACCATATATTTT. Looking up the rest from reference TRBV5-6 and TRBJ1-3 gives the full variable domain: DAGVTQSPTHLIKTRGQQVTLRCSPKSGHDTVSWYQQALGQGPQFIFQYYEEEERQRGNFPDRFSGHQFPNYSSELNVNALLLGDSALYLCASSFTSSGNTIYFGEGSWLTVV.

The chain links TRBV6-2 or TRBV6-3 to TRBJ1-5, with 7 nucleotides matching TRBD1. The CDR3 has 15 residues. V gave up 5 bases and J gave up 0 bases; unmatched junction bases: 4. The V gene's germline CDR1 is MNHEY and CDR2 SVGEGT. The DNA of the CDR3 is TGTGCCAGCAGTCAGGACAGGACTAGCAATCAGCCCCAGCATTTT. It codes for CASSQDRTSNQPQHF.

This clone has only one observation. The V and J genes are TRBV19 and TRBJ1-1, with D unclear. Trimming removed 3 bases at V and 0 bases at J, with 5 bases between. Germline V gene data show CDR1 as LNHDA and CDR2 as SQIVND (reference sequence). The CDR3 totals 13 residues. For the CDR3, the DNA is TGTGCCAGTAGTATTCAATTGAACACTGAAGCTTTCTTT. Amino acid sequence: CASSIQLNTEAFF.

In nucleotides, the CDR3 is TGTGCCAGCCTCGCAGACAGGGGATTCACTGAAGCTTTCTTT. Its translation: CASLADRGFTEAFF. The chain has TRBV2 and TRBJ1-1; 8 bases map to TRBD1. This CDR3 has 14 residues. V gave up 8 bases and J gave up 4 bases; unmatched junction bases: 9. Per the germline V gene, CDR1 is SNHLY and CDR2 is FYNNEI. Drawing the rest from reference TRBV2 and TRBJ1-1, the complete variable domain is EPEVTQTPSHQVTQMGQEVILRCVPISNHLYFYWYRQILGQKVEFLVSFYNNEISEKSEIFDDQFSVERPDGSNFTLKIRSTKLEDSAMYFCASLADRGFTEAFFGQGTRLTVV.

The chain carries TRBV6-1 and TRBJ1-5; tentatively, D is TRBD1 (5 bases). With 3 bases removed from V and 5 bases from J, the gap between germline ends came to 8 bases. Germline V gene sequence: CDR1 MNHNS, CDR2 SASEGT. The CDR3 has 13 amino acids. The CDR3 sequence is CASSDRDYQPQHF. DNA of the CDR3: TGTGCCAGCAGTGACAGGGACTATCAGCCCCAGCATTTT.

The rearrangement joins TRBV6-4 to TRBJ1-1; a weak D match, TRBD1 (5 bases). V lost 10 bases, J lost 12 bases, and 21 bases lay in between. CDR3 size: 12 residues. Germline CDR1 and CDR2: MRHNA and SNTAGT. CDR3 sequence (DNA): TGTGCCACCCGGGGGTTGGGGCAGGGATCTTTCTTT. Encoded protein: CATRGLGQGSFF.

CDR3 protein: CASSPPGRGDEQFF. DNA of the CDR3: TGTGCCAGCTCACCACCTGGGAGGGGCGATGAGCAGTTCTTC. The chain couples TRBV18 to TRBJ2-1; 7 bases map to TRBD2. Per germline, CDR1 KGHSH and CDR2 LQKENI. The V and J ends lost 0 bases and 8 bases, in that order; junction bases with no gene match: 4. This CDR3 contains 14 residues. The full variable domain, completed using reference TRBV18 and TRBJ2-1, is NAGVMQNPRHLVRRRGQEARLRCSPMKGHSHVYWYRQLPEEGLKFMVYLQKENIIDESGMPKERFSAEFPKEGPSILRIQQVVRGDSAAYFCASSPPGRGDEQFFGPGTRLTVL.

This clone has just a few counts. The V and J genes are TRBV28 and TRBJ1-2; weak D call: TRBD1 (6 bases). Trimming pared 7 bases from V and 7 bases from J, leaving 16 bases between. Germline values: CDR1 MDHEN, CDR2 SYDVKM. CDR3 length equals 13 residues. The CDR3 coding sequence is TGTGCCAGCAACCCCGACAGGAGCACTGGCTACACCTTC. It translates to CASNPDRSTGYTF.

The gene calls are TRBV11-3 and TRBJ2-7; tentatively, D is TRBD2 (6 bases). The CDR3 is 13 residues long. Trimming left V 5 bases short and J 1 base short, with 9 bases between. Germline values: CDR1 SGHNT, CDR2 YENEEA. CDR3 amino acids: CASSQGTSYEQYF. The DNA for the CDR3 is TGTGCCAGCAGCCAAGGGACTTCCTACGAGCAGTACTTC.

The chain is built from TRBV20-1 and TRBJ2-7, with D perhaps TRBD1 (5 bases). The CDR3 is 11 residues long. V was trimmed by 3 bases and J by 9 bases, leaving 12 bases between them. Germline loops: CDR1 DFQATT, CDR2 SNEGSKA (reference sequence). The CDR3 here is CSASQGALQYF. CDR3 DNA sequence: TGCAGTGCTAGTCAGGGCGCATTGCAGTACTTC.

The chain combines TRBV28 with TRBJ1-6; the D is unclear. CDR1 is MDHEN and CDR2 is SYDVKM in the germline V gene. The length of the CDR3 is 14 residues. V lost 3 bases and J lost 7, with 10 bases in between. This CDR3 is CASSFPSPNSPLHF. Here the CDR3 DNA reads TGTGCCAGCAGTTTTCCCTCCCCGAATTCACCCCTCCACTTT.

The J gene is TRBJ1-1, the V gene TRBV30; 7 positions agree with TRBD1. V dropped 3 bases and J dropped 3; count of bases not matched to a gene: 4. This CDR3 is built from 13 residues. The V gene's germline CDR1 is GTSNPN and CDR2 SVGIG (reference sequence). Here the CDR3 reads CAWSTGTDTEAFF. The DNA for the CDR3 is TGTGCCTGGAGCACCGGGACAGACACTGAAGCTTTCTTT.

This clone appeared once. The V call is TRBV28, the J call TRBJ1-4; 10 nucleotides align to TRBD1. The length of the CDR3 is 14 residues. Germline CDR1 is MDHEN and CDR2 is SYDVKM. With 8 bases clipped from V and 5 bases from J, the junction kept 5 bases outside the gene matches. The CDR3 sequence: CASGRQGANEKLFF. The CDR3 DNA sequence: TGTGCCAGCGGCCGACAGGGGGCGAATGAAAAACTGTTTTTT.